This passage covers 10 T cell receptor beta chains from one sample sequenced in a study of vaccination and CD4 T cells after COVID-19 (dated by TCRdb to 2021 to 2024). The library was produced with PCR. TCRdb lists the instrument as Illumina iSeq 100. TCR sequencing of DNA from cultured CD4+ T cells used the Oncomine TCR Beta short-read assay at the Johns Hopkins FTIC core. Using fastp trimming at Q25 and MiXCR clonotype assembly, TCRdb reanalyzed the public sequencing data and kept in-frame beta chains. Duplicate CDR3 protein sequences are folded into a single record with the most common DNA and genes. For this sample the table gives about 9,000 distinct CDR3 sequences, of which around 50% were detected only once. The ten largest clones take up approximately 8% of the sample. The antigens of these receptors remain unknown. The treatment or condition label, as the study defines it: roughly 10-day PBMC culture with coronavirus spike peptide pools or control peptides (ViraFEST assay).

The source material was CD4+ T cells from blood, cultured in vitro. All receptors come from a human donor who had recovered from COVID-19.

This chain joins TRBV7-6 and TRBJ2-2; TRBD1 aligns across 7 bases. This CDR3 is built from 15 residues. Trimming at V came to 1 base and at J to 4 bases, leaving 3 bases not matched to a gene. Germline CDR1 reads SGHVS; CDR2 reads FNYEAQ. The CDR3 region is CASSLGSGGTGELFF. DNA for the CDR3: TGTGCCAGCAGCTTAGGGTCAGGGGGCACCGGGGAGCTGTTTTTT. Drawing the rest from reference TRBV7-6 and TRBJ2-2, the complete variable domain is GAGVSQSPRYKVTKRGQDVALRCDPISGHVSLYWYRQALGQGPEFLTYFNYEAQQDKSGLPNDRFSAERPEGSISTLTIQRTEQRDSAMYRCASSLGSGGTGELFFGEGSRLTVL.

The rearrangement joins TRBV15 to TRBJ1-1, with TRBD1 matching 7 bases. This CDR3 region has 15 residues. After removal of 5 bases from V and 1 base from J, the junction contained 7 bases not matched to a gene. Germline V lookup: CDR1 LNHNV, CDR2 YYDKDF (reference sequence). CDR3 protein: CATSSTTGKNTEAFF. In DNA, the CDR3 is TGTGCCACCAGCTCTACGACAGGGAAGAACACTGAAGCTTTCTTT.

The J gene is TRBJ1-4, the V gene TRBV6-1, with a possible D match to TRBD1 (5 bases). Germline V lookup: CDR1 MNHNS, CDR2 SASEGT. The CDR3 length is 15 residues. Trimming left V 5 bases short and J 8 bases short, with 18 bases between. This CDR3 is CASSPGTALGEKLFF. The CDR3 DNA follows: TGTGCCAGCAGTCCCGGGACGGCCCTGGGGGAAAAACTGTTTTTT.

The rearrangement joins TRBV18 to TRBJ2-2, with D perhaps TRBD2 (6 bases). CDR1 is KGHSH, CDR2 LQKENI, per germline. The CDR3 contains 17 residues. With 4 bases removed from V and 4 bases from J, the gap between germline ends came to 19 bases. The CDR3 is CASSRSPGTAGTGELFF. The CDR3 DNA is TGTGCCAGCTCACGTAGTCCCGGGACTGCGGGCACCGGGGAGCTGTTTTTT. The full variable domain, its missing parts supplied by reference TRBV18 and TRBJ2-2, is NAGVMQNPRHLVRRRGQEARLRCSPMKGHSHVYWYRQLPEEGLKFMVYLQKENIIDESGMPKERFSAEFPKEGPSILRIQQVVRGDSAAYFCASSRSPGTAGTGELFFGEGSRLTVL.

The chain uses TRBV18 and TRBJ2-5; the D gene is possibly TRBD2 (6 bases). Germline-derived CDR1 and CDR2 are KGHSH and LQKENI. Trimming shortened V by 0 bases and J by 7 bases, and 18 bases separated the two germline ends. The CDR3 loop spans 16 amino acids. In DNA, the CDR3 is TGTGCCAGCTCACCACCCCCGGGACCCACCGGGGGGACCCAGTACTTC. This gives the protein CASSPPPGPTGGTQYF.

This chain joins TRBV5-4 and TRBJ1-1; maybe TRBD1 (6 bases). CDR3 length: 14 residues. CDR1 SGHNT and CDR2 YYREEE come from the germline V gene (reference sequence). The ends were cut back, 9 bases at V and 6 bases at J, with 21 bases in the middle. CDR3 coding DNA: TGTGCCACCAAAGAAAGGGGGGCGAATCCTGAAGCTTTCTTT. It codes for CATKERGANPEAFF.

The CDR3 DNA reads as TGTGCCAGCATTGGGGCTTCCAATGAGCAGTTCTTC. It yields the protein CASIGASNEQFF. This rearrangement joins TRBV28 to TRBJ2-1, with D maybe TRBD1 (5 bases). Trimming shortened V by 7 bases and J by 6 bases, and 10 bases separated the two germline ends. This CDR3 is built from 12 residues. Germline assignment: CDR1 MDHEN and CDR2 SYDVKM.

This chain joins TRBV5-1 and TRBJ2-5; perhaps TRBD1 as D (6 bases). Germline V CDR1 and CDR2: SGHRS, YFSETQ. Trimming shortened V by 0 bases and J by 5 bases, and 17 bases separated the two germline ends. The CDR3 consists of 16 residues. CDR3 nucleotide sequence: TGCGCCAGCAGCTTGGGGGGGCCAGGGTATAAGGAGACCCAGTACTTC. Residues: CASSLGGPGYKETQYF.

CDR3 nucleotide sequence: TGTGCCAGCAGGCTACTCCCGGGGGAGACCCAGTACTTC. Translation: CASRLLPGETQYF. The chain carries TRBV7-8 and TRBJ2-5, with a weak D call TRBD2 (5 bases). The CDR3 loop spans 13 amino acids. Between the trimmed V and J ends, which lost 6 bases and 5 bases, there was a span of 13 bases. Germline V CDR1 and CDR2: SGHVS, FQNEAQ.

The genes are TRBV11-3 and TRBJ2-5; 9 nucleotides align to TRBD1. Germline CDR1 and CDR2: SGHNT and YENEEA. The CDR3 is 14 amino acids. Germline trimming cut 6 bases from V and 3 bases from J; bases unmatched to any gene: 5. For the CDR3, the DNA is TGTGCCAGCAGTAAGACAGGGGGTAAAGAGACCCAGTACTTC. Amino acid sequence: CASSKTGGKETQYF.